This record covers a single T cell receptor beta chain. Its antigen is unknown. V was trimmed by 0 bases and J by 2 bases, leaving 3 bases between them. Germline V gives CDR1 SGHRS, CDR2 YFSETQ. This CDR3 comprises 13 residues. This record belongs to a study of T cell responses to AZD1222 COVID-19 vaccine. Study observations and caveats: Unmutated variant regions are reportedly targeted by nearly half of spike-specific TCRs. Clonal diversity was possibly underestimated, and white British individuals and females predominated among donors.

TCRdb keeps only in-frame clones here, not all; method: immunoSEQ multiplex PCR. This table holds about 130,000 clones, roughly 93% found once. The V and J genes are TRBV5-1 and TRBJ2-1; D not certain. This specimen consisted of peripheral blood, obtained 28 days after the second AZD1222 dose. The receptor comes from an adult who received the AZD1222 COVID-19 vaccine. CDR3 sequence: CASSLAPYNEQFF. CDR3 DNA: TGCGCCAGCAGCTTGGCCCCCTACAATGAGCAGTTCTTC.